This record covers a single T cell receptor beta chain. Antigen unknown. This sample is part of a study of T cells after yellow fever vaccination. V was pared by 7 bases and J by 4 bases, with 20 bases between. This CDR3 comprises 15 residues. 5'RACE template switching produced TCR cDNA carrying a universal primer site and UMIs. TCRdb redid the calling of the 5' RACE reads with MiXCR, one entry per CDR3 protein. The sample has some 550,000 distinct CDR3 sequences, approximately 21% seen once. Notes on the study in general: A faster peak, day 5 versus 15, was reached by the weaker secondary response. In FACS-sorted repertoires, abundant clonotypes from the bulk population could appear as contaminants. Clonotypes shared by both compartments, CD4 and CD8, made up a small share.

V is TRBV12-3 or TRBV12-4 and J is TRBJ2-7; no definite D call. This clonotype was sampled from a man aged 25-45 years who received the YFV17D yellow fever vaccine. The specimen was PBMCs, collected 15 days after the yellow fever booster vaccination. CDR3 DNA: TGTGCCAGCAATTCAGGACCGACAAACGTTTACGAGCAGTACTTC. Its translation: CASNSGPTNVYEQYF.